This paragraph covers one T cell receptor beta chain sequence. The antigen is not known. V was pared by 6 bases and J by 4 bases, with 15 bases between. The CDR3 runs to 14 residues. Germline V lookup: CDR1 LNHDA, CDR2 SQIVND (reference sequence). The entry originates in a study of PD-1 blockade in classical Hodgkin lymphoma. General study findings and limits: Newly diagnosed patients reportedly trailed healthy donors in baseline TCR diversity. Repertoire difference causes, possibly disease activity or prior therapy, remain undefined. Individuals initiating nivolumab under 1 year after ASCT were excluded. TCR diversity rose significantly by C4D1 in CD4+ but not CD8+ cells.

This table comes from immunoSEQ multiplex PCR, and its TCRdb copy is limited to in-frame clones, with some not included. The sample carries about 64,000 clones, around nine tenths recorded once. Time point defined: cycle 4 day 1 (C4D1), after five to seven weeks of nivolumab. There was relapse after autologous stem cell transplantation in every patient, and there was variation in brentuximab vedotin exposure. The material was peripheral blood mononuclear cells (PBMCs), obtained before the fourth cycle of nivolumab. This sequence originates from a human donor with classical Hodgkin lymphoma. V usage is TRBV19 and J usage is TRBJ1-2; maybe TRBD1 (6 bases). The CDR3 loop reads CASRTEGGSYGYTF. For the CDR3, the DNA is TGTGCCAGTAGAACAGAAGGGGGATCCTATGGCTACACCTTC.